The table lists the clone carrying this TCR beta chain with a count of one. The protocol was immunoSEQ multiplex PCR, while the TCRdb copy is restricted to in-frame clones and leaves out a portion. Here the sample spans approximately 74,000 clones, nearly 98% being singletons. This sample was taken from a study of technical replicates of blood from a handful of donors. Trimming took 8 bases from V and 1 from J, leaving 15 bases between them. From germline, CDR1 is MNHNS and CDR2 SASEGT. CDR3 length: 15 residues. The receptor comes from a human donor in good health. The sequenced material came from T cells isolated from PBMCs. This sequence joins TRBV6-1 and TRBJ1-5, with D tentatively TRBD1 (5 bases). The CDR3 region is CASSGGRRSNQPQHF. DNA of the CDR3: TGTGCCAGCTCCGGGGGTCGACGGAGCAATCAGCCCCAGCATTTT.